This entry lists 5 T cell receptor beta chains sequenced from one sample in a study of T cell repertoires in cytomegalovirus infection. Using its own MiXCR run on the reads, TCRdb lists one record per CDR3 protein. This repertoire shows more than 85,000 distinct CDR3 sequences, about 28% found once; its top ten account for around 80%. Their cognate antigens are unknown. The sample was CD8+ T cells from cultured PBMCs, taken from culture after CMV antigen stimulation. The receptors stem from a human donor in good health (CMV status not recorded). Some clones in this sample may be carry-over from other donors' samples.

This sequence joins TRBV11-2 and TRBJ2-7; a weak D match, TRBD1 (6 bases). The CDR3 is 14 amino acids. V gave up 4 bases and J gave up 2 bases, with 12 bases separating them. Germline loops: CDR1 SGHAT, CDR2 FQNNGV. The CDR3 DNA reads TGTGCCAGCAGCTCCCTGGACAGCACCTACGAGCAGTACTTC. This gives the protein CASSSLDSTYEQYF.

This clonotype turned up a few times. J is TRBJ1-2 and V is TRBV20-1; D remains unclear. V lost 6 bases, J lost 8 bases, and 34 bases lay in between. The CDR3 is made up of 18 amino acids. Germline assignment: CDR1 DFQATT and CDR2 SNEGSKA (reference sequence). CDR3 sequence: CSAMPESELGKLTGGYTF. The DNA for the CDR3 is TGCAGTGCCATGCCGGAGTCGGAGCTGGGAAAACTCACCGGCGGCTACACCTTC.

The chain employs TRBV12-5 and TRBJ1-2; TRBD1 is a possible D gene (5 bases). This CDR3 region has 14 residues. Per germline, CDR1 LGHNT and CDR2 FRNRAP. V was clipped by 3 bases and J by 6 bases, with 14 bases between them. Here the CDR3 reads CASGLGVGGNGYTF. For the CDR3, the DNA is TGTGCTAGTGGTTTAGGGGTCGGGGGAAATGGCTACACCTTC.

The DNA for the CDR3 is TGCGCCAGCAGCCAAGCCCAAGGAGCGGTGCGCACAGATACGCAGTATTTT. Protein: CASSQAQGAVRTDTQYF. This sequence joins TRBV4-1 and TRBJ2-3; a possible D gene is TRBD2 (5 bases). CDR3 size: 17 residues. Germline V lookup: CDR1 MGHRA, CDR2 YSYEKL. V shed 1 base and J shed 1 base, with 15 bases lying between them.

In its sample, this clonotype was seen a few times. This sequence joins TRBV19 and TRBJ1-1; D not certain. The CDR3 has 11 amino acids. The germline CDR1 and CDR2 sequences are LNHDA and SQIVND (reference sequence). Trimming took off 6 bases at V and 3 bases at J, with 5 bases between the two ends. DNA for the CDR3: TGTGCCAGTAGAATGTACACTGAAGCTTTCTTT. Amino acid sequence: CASRMYTEAFF.